Reported below is one T cell receptor beta chain. Its antigen is not identified. Using immunoSEQ multiplex PCR, the repertoire was profiled, and TCRdb retains in-frame clones only, with some absent. This repertoire shows 90,000 to 140,000 clones, around 83% found once; its top ten account for under 4.5%. CDR1 and CDR2 (germline): MGHRA, YSYEKL. The CDR3 covers 15 residues. Trimming cost V 1 base and J 16 bases; bases outside gene matches: 14. This sample was included in a study of cytomegalovirus exposure and HLA in healthy donors. About the research overall: It was reported in a later analysis that the 90 to 150 validation repertoires used the same platform as the 550 to 850 first-cohort repertoires.

Study-wide results and limits: Subsequent analysis found a tendency for first-cohort TCR clusters to co-occur within the 95 to 150 validation repertoires. It was reported that the classifier diagnosed cytomegalovirus status with high specificity and sensitivity in both the original and validation cohorts.

The receptor's source is a woman between 18 and 30 years old in good health and CMV-seropositive. The sequencing sample was made of PBMCs. The gene calls are TRBV4-1 and TRBJ2-1; 9 bases line up with TRBD2. The CDR3 spells CASSQVMGLAGHHFF. The CDR3 DNA sequence: TGCGCCAGCAGCCAAGTAATGGGCCTAGCGGGGCATCATTTCTTC.